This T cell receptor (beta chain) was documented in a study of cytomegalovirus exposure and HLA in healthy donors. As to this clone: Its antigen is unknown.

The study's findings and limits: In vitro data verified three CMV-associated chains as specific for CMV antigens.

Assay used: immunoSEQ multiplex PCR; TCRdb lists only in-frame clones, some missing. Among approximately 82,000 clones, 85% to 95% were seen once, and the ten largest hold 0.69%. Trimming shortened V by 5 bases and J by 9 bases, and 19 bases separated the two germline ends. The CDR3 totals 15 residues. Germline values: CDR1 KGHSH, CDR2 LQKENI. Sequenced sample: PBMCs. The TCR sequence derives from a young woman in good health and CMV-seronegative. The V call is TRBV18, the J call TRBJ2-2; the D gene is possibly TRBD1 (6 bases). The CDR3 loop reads CASSSSGDAARELFF. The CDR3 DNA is TGTGCCAGCTCATCGTCAGGGGACGCTGCGAGGGAGCTGTTTTTT.